This is a list of T cell receptor beta chains from one sample in a study of blood T cell repertoires in COVID-19. Clones were read by immunoSEQ multiplex PCR, and TCRdb kept only the in-frame ones, dropping some. This table has fewer than 400,000 clones, around 90% appearing once. Sequencing was carried out using PBMCs or T cells enriched from blood (not recorded which). The receptors originated from a young woman who had recovered from COVID-19. Each CDR3 is given with its conserved first and last residue. A D gene is named only where the DNA matches it firmly. Clone size is shown for a subset of rows, as once, few, many or a class of expanded clone.

v_gene	len	abundance	d_gene	j_gene	CDR3aa	CDR3nt
TRBV6-5	13	NA	TRBD2	TRBJ2-5	CASRLAGQETQYF	TGTGCCAGCAGACTAGCGGGTCAAGAGACCCAGTACTTC
TRBV4-2	14	NA	NA	TRBJ2-3	CASSQSLSADTQYF	TGTGCCAGCAGCCAATCGCTGAGCGCAGATACGCAGTATTTT
TRBV2	19	NA	NA	TRBJ1-4	CASSEDIFGNLSTNEKLFF	TGTGCCAGCAGTGAAGATATTTTCGGGAATTTATCAACTAATGAAAAACTGTTTTTT
TRBV5-4	15	NA	NA	TRBJ1-1	CASSLLAGLNTEAFF	TGTGCCAGCAGCTTGCTGGCAGGCCTGAACACTGAAGCTTTCTTT
TRBV15	13	NA	NA	TRBJ2-3	CATSRERTDTQYF	TGTGCCACCAGCAGAGAGAGGACAGATACGCAGTATTTT
TRBV28	14	NA	NA	TRBJ1-4	CASSLGGAGEKLFF	TGTGCCAGCAGTTTGGGGGGGGCTGGTGAAAAACTGTTTTTT
TRBV5-1	14	NA	NA	TRBJ2-3	CASSLAGGTDTQYF	TGCGCCAGCAGCTTGGCGGGGGGCACAGATACGCAGTATTTT
TRBV9	13	NA	NA	TRBJ1-1	CASSLGINTEAFF	TGTGCCAGCAGCCTGGGCATTAACACTGAAGCTTTCTTT
TRBV24-1	14	NA	NA	TRBJ2-5	CATSDPPGQETQYF	TGTGCCACCAGTGATCCCCCGGGCCAAGAGACCCAGTACTTC
TRBV19	17	NA	TRBD1	TRBJ2-4	CASSILGTGGAGSIQYF	TGTGCCAGTAGTATCTTGGGGACAGGGGGCGCGGGTAGCATTCAGTACTTC
TRBV7-9	17	NA	TRBD1	TRBJ1-2	CASSSRVQGAFLYGYTF	TGTGCCAGCAGCTCAAGAGTACAGGGGGCGTTTCTTTATGGCTACACCTTC
TRBV11-3	18	NA	TRBD2	TRBJ2-1	CASSLTRSSGTAYNEQFF	TGTGCCAGCAGCTTAACCCGGTCTAGCGGGACGGCCTACAATGAGCAGTTCTTC
TRBV11-1	15	NA	NA	TRBJ1-2	CASSPEIQGSYGYTF	TGTGCCAGCAGCCCCGAAATCCAGGGGAGCTATGGCTACACCTTC
TRBV5-1	16	once	TRBD1	TRBJ2-3	CASSRDREIRADTQYF	TGCGCCAGCAGCAGGGACAGGGAGATCCGGGCAGATACGCAGTATTTT
TRBV3-1/TRBV3-2	16	NA	TRBD2	TRBJ2-1	CASSHPASGRWNEQFF	TGTGCCAGCAGCCATCCGGCTAGCGGGAGGTGGAATGAGCAGTTCTTC
TRBV11-3	14	NA	TRBD1	TRBJ2-7	CASSLTGETYEQYF	TGTGCCAGCAGCTTAACAGGGGAAACCTACGAGCAGTACTTC
TRBV7-2	16	NA	NA	TRBJ1-3	CASSLGVGGSGNTIYF	TGTGCCAGCAGCTTAGGGGTAGGGGGCTCTGGAAACACCATATATTTT
TRBV6-5	15	NA	NA	TRBJ2-3	CASSYSGVAGDTQYF	TGTGCCAGCAGTTACTCTGGAGTAGCCGGAGATACGCAGTATTTT
TRBV19	14	NA	TRBD2	TRBJ2-2	CASKRGGLTGELFF	TGTGCCAGTAAGCGGGGGGGCCTGACCGGGGAGCTGTTTTTT